This T cell receptor beta chain was observed in a study of radiation and T cells in renal cell carcinoma. The protocol was immunoSEQ multiplex PCR, while the TCRdb copy is restricted to in-frame clones and leaves out a portion. This sample has about 130,000 clones, with roughly 77% found just once. The CDR3 length is 16 residues. Trimming took 7 bases from V and 2 from J; bases not matched to a gene: 14. Germline CDR1 reads SGHRS; CDR2 reads YFSETQ. Indicated time point: blood 2 weeks post-SBRT. Treatment described: 15 Gy SBRT to primary tumor, nephrectomy 4 weeks later. Radiation-treated patients gave blood at baseline, week 2 and week 4.

The chain recombines TRBV5-1 with TRBJ2-7; 8 nucleotides line up with TRBD2. The sample in question was blood, obtained from a patient whose treatment included radiotherapy and nephrectomy. The receptor was isolated from a woman aged 55-69 years with renal cell carcinoma. The CDR3 loop is CASGHYPPGGAYEQYF. CDR3 DNA: TGCGCCAGCGGTCACTATCCGCCGGGGGGGGCCTACGAGCAGTACTTC. The whole variable domain, remainder taken from reference TRBV5-1 and TRBJ2-7, is KAGVTQTPRYLIKTRGQQVTLSCSPISGHRSVSWYQQTPGQGLQFLFEYFSETQRNKGNFPGRFSGRQFSNSRSEMNVSTLELGDSALYLCASGHYPPGGAYEQYFGPGTRLTVT.